This TCR beta chain came from a study of T cells in Graves' hyperthyroidism and ophthalmopathy. This clonotype was observed a few times. The TCR beta CDR3 regions underwent amplification using RNA transcripts as the source. With the HTBI primer set, the TCR CDR3 went through a first round of RT-PCR. TCRdb re-called the multiplex PCR reads through MiXCR, storing one row per CDR3 protein. The data contain about 840,000 distinct CDR3 sequences, roughly 40% of them singletons. The specimen sequenced was blood. The clonotype comes from a man between 18 and 29 years old with Graves' hyperthyroidism.

Written as DNA, the CDR3 is TGCAGTGCTAGTATATTTCCTGGGGCCAACGTCCTGACTTTC. This translates into CSASIFPGANVLTF. V gene TRBV20-1 combines with J gene TRBJ2-6; D remains ambiguous. Germline CDR1 reads DFQATT; CDR2 reads SNEGSKA (reference sequence). Trimming stripped 3 bases from V and 2 bases from J, with 8 bases between. This CDR3 is built from 14 residues.